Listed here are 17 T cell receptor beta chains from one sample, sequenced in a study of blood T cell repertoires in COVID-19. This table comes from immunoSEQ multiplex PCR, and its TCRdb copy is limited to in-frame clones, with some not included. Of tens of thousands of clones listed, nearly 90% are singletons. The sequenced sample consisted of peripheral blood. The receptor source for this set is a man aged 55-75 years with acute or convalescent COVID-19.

CDR3: CATSHTGYNEQFF. In DNA, the CDR3 is TGTGCCACCAGTCATACGGGGTACAATGAGCAGTTCTTC. V usage is TRBV24-1 and J usage is TRBJ2-1; TRBD2 is a possible D gene (5 bases). V was pared by 6 bases and J by 4 bases, with 9 bases between. The germline V gene encodes CDR1 KGHDR and CDR2 SFDVKD. The CDR3 runs to 13 residues.

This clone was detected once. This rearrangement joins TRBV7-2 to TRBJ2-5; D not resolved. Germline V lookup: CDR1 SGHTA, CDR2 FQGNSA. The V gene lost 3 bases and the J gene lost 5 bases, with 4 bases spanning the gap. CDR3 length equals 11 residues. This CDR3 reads CASSFRETQYF. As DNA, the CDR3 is TGTGCCAGCAGCTTCCGGGAGACCCAGTACTTC.

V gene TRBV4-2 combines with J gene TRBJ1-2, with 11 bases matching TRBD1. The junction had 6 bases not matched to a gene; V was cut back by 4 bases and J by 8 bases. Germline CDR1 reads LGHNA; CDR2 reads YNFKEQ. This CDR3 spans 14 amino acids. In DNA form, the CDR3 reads TGTGCCAGCAGCCCTAGGACAGGGGGCGACGGCTACACCTTC. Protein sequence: CASSPRTGGDGYTF.

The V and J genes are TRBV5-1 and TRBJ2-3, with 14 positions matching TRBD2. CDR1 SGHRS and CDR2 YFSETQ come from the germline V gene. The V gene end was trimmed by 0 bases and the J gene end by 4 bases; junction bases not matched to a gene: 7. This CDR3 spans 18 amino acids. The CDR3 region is CASSLGLAGGPTPDTQYF. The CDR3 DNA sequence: TGCGCCAGCAGCTTGGGACTAGCGGGGGGGCCGACCCCAGATACGCAGTATTTT.

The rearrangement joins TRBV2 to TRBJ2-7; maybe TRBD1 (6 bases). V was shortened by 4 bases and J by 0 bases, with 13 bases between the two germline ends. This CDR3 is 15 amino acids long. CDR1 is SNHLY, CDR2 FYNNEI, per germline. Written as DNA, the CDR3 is TGTGCCAGCAGTGTAGACAGGCACATCTCCTACGAGCAGTACTTC. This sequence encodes CASSVDRHISYEQYF.

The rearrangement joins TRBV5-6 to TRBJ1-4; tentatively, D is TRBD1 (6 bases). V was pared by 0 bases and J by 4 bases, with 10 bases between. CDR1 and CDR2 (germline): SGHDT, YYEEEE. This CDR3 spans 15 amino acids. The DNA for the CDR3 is TGTGCCAGCAGCTTGGCCGGACAGAGTAATGAAAAACTGTTTTTT. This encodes CASSLAGQSNEKLFF.

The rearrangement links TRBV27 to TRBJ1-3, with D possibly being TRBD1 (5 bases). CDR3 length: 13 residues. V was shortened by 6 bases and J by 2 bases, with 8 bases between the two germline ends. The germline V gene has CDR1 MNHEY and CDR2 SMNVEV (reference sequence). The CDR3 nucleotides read TGTGCCAGCAGCGGGACTCCTGGAAACACCATATATTTT. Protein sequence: CASSGTPGNTIYF.

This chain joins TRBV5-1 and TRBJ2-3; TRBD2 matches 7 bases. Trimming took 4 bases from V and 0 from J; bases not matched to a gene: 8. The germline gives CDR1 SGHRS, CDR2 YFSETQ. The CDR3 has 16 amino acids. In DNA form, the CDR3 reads TGCGCCAGCAGCCCAAAGGCGGGGGTTAGCACAGATACGCAGTATTTT. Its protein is CASSPKAGVSTDTQYF.

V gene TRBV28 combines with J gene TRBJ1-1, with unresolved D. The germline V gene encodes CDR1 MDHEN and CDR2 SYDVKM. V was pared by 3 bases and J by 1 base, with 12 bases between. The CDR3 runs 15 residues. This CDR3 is CASSFPTEGNTEAFF. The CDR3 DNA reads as TGTGCCAGCAGTTTCCCCACAGAGGGGAACACTGAAGCTTTCTTT.

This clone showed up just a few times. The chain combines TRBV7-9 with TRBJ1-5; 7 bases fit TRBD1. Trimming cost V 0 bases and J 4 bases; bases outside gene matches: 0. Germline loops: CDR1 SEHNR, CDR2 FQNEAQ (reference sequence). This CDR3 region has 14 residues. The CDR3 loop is CASSLATGNQPQHF. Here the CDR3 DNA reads TGTGCCAGCAGCTTAGCGACAGGGAATCAGCCCCAGCATTTT. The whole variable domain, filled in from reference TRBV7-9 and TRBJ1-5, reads DTGVSQNPRHKITKRGQNVTFRCDPISEHNRLYWYRQTLGQGPEFLTYFQNEAQLEKSRLLSDRFSAERPKGSFSTLEIQRTEQGDSAMYLCASSLATGNQPQHFGDGTRLSIL.

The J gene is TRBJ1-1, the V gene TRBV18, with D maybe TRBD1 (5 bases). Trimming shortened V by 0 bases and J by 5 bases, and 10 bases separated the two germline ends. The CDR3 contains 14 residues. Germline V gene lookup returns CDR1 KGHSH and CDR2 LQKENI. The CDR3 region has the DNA TGTGCCAGCTCACCACCGGCAGGGAAAACTGAAGCTTTCTTT. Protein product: CASSPPAGKTEAFF.

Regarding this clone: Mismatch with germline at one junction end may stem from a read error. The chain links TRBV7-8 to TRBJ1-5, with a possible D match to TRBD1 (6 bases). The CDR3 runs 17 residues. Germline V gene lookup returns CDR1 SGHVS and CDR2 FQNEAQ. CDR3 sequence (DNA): TGTACCAGCAGCCTGGCTACGGGGGGCGCGGGCAATCAGCCCCAGCATTTT. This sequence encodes CTSSLATGGAGNQPQHF.

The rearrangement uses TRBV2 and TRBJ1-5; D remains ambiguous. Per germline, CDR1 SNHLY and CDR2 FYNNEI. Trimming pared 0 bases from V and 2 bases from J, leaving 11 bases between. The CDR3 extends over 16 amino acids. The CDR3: CASSEAPFGGNQPQHF. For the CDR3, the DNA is TGTGCCAGCAGTGAAGCCCCCTTTGGAGGCAATCAGCCCCAGCATTTT. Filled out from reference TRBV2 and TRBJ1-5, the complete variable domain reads EPEVTQTPSHQVTQMGQEVILRCVPISNHLYFYWYRQILGQKVEFLVSFYNNEISEKSEIFDDQFSVERPDGSNFTLKIRSTKLEDSAMYFCASSEAPFGGNQPQHFGDGTRLSIL.

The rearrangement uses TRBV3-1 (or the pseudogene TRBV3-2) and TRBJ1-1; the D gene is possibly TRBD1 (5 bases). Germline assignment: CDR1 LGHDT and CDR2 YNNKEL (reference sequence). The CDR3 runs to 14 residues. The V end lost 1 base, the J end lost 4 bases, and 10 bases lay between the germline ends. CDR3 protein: CASSQAGGGTEAFF. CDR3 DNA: TGTGCCAGCAGCCAAGCGGGGGGAGGCACTGAAGCTTTCTTT.

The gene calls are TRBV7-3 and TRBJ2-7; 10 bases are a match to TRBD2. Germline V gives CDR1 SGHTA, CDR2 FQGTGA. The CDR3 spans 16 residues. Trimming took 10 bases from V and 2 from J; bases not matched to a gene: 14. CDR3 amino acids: CANTLGTSDPPYEQYF. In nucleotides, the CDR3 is TGTGCCAATACCCTTGGGACTAGCGATCCCCCCTACGAGCAGTACTTC.

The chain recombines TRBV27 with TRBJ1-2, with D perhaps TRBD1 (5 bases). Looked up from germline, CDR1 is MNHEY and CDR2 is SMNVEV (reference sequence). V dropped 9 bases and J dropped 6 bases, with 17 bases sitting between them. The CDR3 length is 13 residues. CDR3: CASASGGVNGYTF. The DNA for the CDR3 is TGTGCCAGTGCCTCCGGGGGAGTGAATGGCTACACCTTC.

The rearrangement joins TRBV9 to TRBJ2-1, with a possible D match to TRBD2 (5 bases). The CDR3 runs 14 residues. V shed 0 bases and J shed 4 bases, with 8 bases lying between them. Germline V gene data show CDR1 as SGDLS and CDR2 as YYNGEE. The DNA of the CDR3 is TGTGCCAGCAGCGTAGGGGCGGGTTACAATGAGCAGTTCTTC. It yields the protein CASSVGAGYNEQFF.